This TCR beta chain was documented in a study of beta chain features in type 1 diabetes. The CDR3 is 17 residues long. Germline CDR1 SNHLY, CDR2 FYNNEI. With 2 bases removed from V and 1 base from J, the gap between germline ends came to 14 bases. Since all of the isolated RNA was reverse transcribed, expressed TCRB transcripts were what got sequenced. Using immunoSEQ multiplex PCR, the repertoire was profiled, and TCRdb retains in-frame clones only, with some absent. The sample has over 25,000 clones; 56% are singletons. As for this clone: What it recognizes is unknown.

Study conclusions and caveats: Shortening that was moderate but significant affected the TCRB CDR3s of Type 1 diabetes patients in all four CD4+ subsets.

This chain joins TRBV2 and TRBJ2-2, with a possible D match to TRBD1 (6 bases). The clonotype was recovered from a woman aged 18-30 years with type 1 diabetes. Sequenced material: Tregs from blood. In nucleotides, the CDR3 is TGTGCCAGCAGTGAATCCCAGGGGTTTGGGAACACCGGGGAGCTGTTTTTT. Residues: CASSESQGFGNTGELFF.